This is a list of T cell receptor beta chains from one sample in a study of blood T cell repertoires in COVID-19. Assay used: immunoSEQ multiplex PCR; TCRdb lists only in-frame clones, some missing. The sample lists some 170,000 clones, approximately 87% occurring once. Material: peripheral blood. These receptors were obtained from a woman between 70 and 85 years old with COVID-19, enrolled during active disease. The CDR3 runs from the conserved cysteine through the conserved F or W. The order of the fields is J gene, clone size, D gene, V gene, CDR3 protein, CDR3 DNA. D genes are given only for firm matches. Rows give clone size only sometimes, using once, few, many, or a class for an expanded clone.

>TRBJ2-7|-|TRBD2|TRBV4-1
CASSQEITSGSNSEQYF
TGCGCCAGCAGCCAAGAAATCACTAGCGGGAGTAACTCCGAGCAGTACTTC
>TRBJ1-1|-|-|TRBV28
CASKDRLTYTEAFF
TGTGCCAGCAAAGACAGGTTAACTTACACTGAAGCTTTCTTT
>TRBJ2-7|once|TRBD1|TRBV10-3
CAISEGQGSYEQYF
TGTGCCATCAGTGAAGGACAGGGCTCCTACGAGCAGTACTTC
>TRBJ2-1|-|TRBD2|TRBV4-2
CASSPRLAGGSSSNEQFF
TGTGCCAGCAGCCCTCGACTAGCGGGAGGCTCATCGTCCAATGAGCAGTTCTTC
>TRBJ1-1|-|-|TRBV5-1
CASRGGATTEAFF
TGCGCCAGCAGAGGAGGGGCGACCACTGAAGCTTTCTTT
>TRBJ2-5|-|-|TRBV11-3
CASSLAQDSQETQYF
TGTGCCAGCAGCTTAGCCCAGGACAGTCAAGAGACCCAGTACTTC
>TRBJ2-5|-|TRBD1|TRBV19
CASSNQGAVETQYF
TGTGCCAGTAGCAACCAGGGGGCCGTAGAGACCCAGTACTTC
>TRBJ1-5|-|TRBD1|TRBV5-1
CASRSGTGSNQPQHF
TGCGCCAGCAGATCCGGGACAGGCAGCAATCAGCCCCAGCATTTT
>TRBJ2-3|-|-|TRBV5-1
CASSLFPAESTDTQYF
TGCGCCAGCAGCTTGTTCCCAGCGGAATCCACAGATACGCAGTATTTT
>TRBJ1-4|-|-|TRBV5-5
CASTLTGKTNEKLFF
TGTGCCAGCACCCTGACGGGGAAGACTAATGAAAAACTGTTTTTT
>TRBJ1-1|-|-|TRBV3-1/TRBV3-2
CASSQDGCDRSHNTEAFF
TGTGCCAGCAGCCAAGACGGGTGTGACAGATCTCACAACACTGAAGCTTTCTTT
>TRBJ2-2|-|-|TRBV20-1
CSASRGGTGELFF
TGCAGTGCTAGTAGGGGGGGGACCGGGGAGCTGTTTTTT
>TRBJ1-2|-|-|TRBV9
CASSAFWGANYGYTF
TGTGCCAGCAGCGCTTTCTGGGGGGCTAACTATGGCTACACCTTC
>TRBJ1-1|-|-|TRBV21-1
CASSGRGGEDTEAFF
TGTGCCAGCAGCGGAAGAGGCGGCGAGGACACTGAAGCTTTCTTT
>TRBJ2-3|-|-|TRBV7-2
CASSWTGTDTQYF
TGTGCCAGCAGCTGGACAGGCACAGATACGCAGTATTTT
>TRBJ2-2|-|TRBD1|TRBV2
CASSVQGARTGELFF
TGTGCCAGCAGCGTACAGGGGGCGCGCACCGGGGAGCTGTTTTTT
>TRBJ1-2|-|TRBD1|TRBV2
CASSQGEELNGYTF
TGTGCCAGCAGTCAGGGGGAGGAACTAAATGGCTACACCTTC
>TRBJ2-3|-|-|TRBV6-2/TRBV6-3
CASSYSLAFTDTQYF
TGTGCCAGCAGTTACAGCCTAGCGTTCACAGATACGCAGTATTTT
>TRBJ2-3|-|-|TRBV7-9
CASSLVPADSRTDTQYF
TGTGCCAGCAGCTTGGTCCCAGCGGACAGCCGCACAGATACGCAGTATTTT
>TRBJ2-1|-|TRBD1|TRBV5-1
CASSLVVDREGINEQFF
TGCGCCAGCAGCCTAGTAGTTGACAGGGAAGGGATCAATGAGCAGTTCTTC
>TRBJ2-7|-|-|TRBV6-6
CASSYSGVEQYF
TGTGCCAGCAGTTACTCAGGGGTCGAGCAGTACTTC
>TRBJ1-4|-|TRBD1|TRBV7-9
CASSPWGDRGGEKLFF
TGTGCCAGCAGCCCCTGGGGAGACAGGGGCGGTGAAAAACTGTTTTTT
>TRBJ1-1|-|-|TRBV5-5
CASSSGHLNTEAFF
TGTGCCAGCAGCTCGGGACACTTGAACACTGAAGCTTTCTTT
>TRBJ2-5|once|-|TRBV5-4
CASSFSTAQGETQYF
TGTGCCAGCAGCTTCTCGACAGCCCAGGGGGAGACCCAGTACTTC